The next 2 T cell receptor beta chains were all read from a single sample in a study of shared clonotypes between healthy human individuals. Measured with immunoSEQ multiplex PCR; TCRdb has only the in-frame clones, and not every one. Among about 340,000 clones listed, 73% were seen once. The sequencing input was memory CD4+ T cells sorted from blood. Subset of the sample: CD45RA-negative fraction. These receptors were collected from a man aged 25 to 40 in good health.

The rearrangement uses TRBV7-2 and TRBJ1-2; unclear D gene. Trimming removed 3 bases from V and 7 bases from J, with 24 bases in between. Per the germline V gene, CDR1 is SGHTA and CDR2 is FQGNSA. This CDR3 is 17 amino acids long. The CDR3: CASSFGFPPTRSGGYTF. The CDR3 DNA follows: TGTGCCAGCAGCTTTGGCTTCCCGCCCACGAGGAGCGGTGGCTACACCTTC.

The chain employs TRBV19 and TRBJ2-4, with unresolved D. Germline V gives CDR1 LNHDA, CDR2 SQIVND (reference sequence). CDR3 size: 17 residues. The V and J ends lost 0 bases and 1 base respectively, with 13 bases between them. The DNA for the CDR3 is TGTGCCAGTAGTATAGATCATCAGTTATGGGCCAAAAACATTCAGTACTTC. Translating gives CASSIDHQLWAKNIQYF.